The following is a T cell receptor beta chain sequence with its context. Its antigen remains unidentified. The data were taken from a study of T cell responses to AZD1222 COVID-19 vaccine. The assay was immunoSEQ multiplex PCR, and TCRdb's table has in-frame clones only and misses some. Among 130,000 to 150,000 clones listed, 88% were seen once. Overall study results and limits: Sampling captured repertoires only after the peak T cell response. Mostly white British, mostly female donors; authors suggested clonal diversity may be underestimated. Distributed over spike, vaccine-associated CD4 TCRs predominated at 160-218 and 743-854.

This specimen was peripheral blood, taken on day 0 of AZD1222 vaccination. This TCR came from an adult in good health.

The CDR3 sequence is CASSHTGAGGTEAFF. The CDR3 nucleotides are TGTGCCAGCAGCCATACAGGGGCGGGAGGCACTGAAGCTTTCTTT. This chain joins TRBV5-8 and TRBJ1-1; 7 bases align to TRBD1. V lost 4 bases, J lost 4 bases, and 10 bases stayed unmatched. From germline, CDR1 is SGHTS and CDR2 YDEGEE. The CDR3 extends over 15 amino acids.